Reported below is one T cell receptor beta chain. V shed 6 bases and J 11 bases; nucleotides not matched to a gene: 9. Germline V CDR1 and CDR2: MRHNA, SNTAGT. The CDR3 is 14 amino acids. Using immunoSEQ multiplex PCR, the repertoire was profiled, and TCRdb retains in-frame clones only, with some absent. The sample lists just over 60,000 clones; approximately 89% were seen once. This sample was included in a study of technical replicates of blood from several donors. The TCR was taken from a human donor in good health. Some clones in this sample may be carry-over from other donors' samples. The chain is built from TRBV6-4 and TRBJ2-7; 14 bases fit TRBD2. The sample comprised PBMCs. For the CDR3, the DNA is TGTGCCAGCAGGATCGGACTAGCGGGGGGACTGAAGTACTTC. Its protein is CASRIGLAGGLKYF.